The clone carrying this TCR beta chain was observed a single time. This entry belongs to a study of neoadjuvant anti-PD-1 for oral cavity cancer. About the study: Non-progressing patients received a fourth nivolumab dose near day 43, then surgery on days 50-56.

Some clones are missing from TCRdb's copy, which holds only in-frame ones; the method was immunoSEQ multiplex PCR. The profile covers tens of thousands of clones, with around a quarter appearing a single time and 16% taken by the ten largest. Stated time point: after neoadjuvant nivolumab, at surgical resection. CDR3 length: 14 residues. Per the germline V gene, CDR1 is SGHRS and CDR2 is YFSETQ. V lost 6 bases to trimming and J lost 2 bases, with 13 bases between them. Sequenced here: tumor tissue, sampled after nivolumab (anti-PD-1) treatment. This chain links TRBV5-1 with TRBJ2-3; tentatively, D is TRBD1 (6 bases). The clonotype originates from a person aged 40 to 85 with oral cavity squamous cell carcinoma. The DNA for the CDR3 is TGCGCCAGCAAGGGGCAGGGGTACACAGATACGCAGTATTTT. This translates into CASKGQGYTDTQYF.